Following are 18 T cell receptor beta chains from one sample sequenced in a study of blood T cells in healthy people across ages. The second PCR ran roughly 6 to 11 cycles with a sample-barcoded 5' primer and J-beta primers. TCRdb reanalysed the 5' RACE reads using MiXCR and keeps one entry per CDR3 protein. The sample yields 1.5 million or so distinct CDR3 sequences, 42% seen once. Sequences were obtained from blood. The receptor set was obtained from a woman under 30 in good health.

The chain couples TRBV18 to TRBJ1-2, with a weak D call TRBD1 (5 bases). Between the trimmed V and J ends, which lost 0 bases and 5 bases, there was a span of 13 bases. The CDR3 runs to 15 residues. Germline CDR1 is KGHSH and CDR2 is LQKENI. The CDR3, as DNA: TGTGCCAGCTCACCACCGGGACGGCTCCTTTATGGCTACACCTTC. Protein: CASSPPGRLLYGYTF.

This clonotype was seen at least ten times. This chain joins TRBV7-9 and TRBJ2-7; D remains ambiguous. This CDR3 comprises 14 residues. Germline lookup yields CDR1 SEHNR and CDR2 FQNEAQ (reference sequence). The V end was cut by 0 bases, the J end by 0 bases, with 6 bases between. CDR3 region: CASSLASSSYEQYF. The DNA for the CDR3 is TGTGCCAGCAGCTTAGCCTCAAGCTCCTACGAGCAGTACTTC.

DNA for the CDR3: TGTGCCAGCAGCCCTGGGGTGAAAGGGTCGACTTATGAGCAGTTCTTC. This encodes CASSPGVKGSTYEQFF. The chain recombines TRBV7-2 with TRBJ2-1; D uncertain. The CDR3 is 16 residues long. CDR1 and CDR2 (germline): SGHTA, FQGNSA. V was trimmed by 5 bases and J by 8 bases, leaving 22 bases between them.

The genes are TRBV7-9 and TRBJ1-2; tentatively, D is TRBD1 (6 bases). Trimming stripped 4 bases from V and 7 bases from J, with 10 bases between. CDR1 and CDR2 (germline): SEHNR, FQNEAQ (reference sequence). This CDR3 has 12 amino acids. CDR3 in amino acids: CASSSTGLGYTF. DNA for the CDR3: TGTGCCAGCAGCTCGACAGGCCTTGGCTACACCTTC.

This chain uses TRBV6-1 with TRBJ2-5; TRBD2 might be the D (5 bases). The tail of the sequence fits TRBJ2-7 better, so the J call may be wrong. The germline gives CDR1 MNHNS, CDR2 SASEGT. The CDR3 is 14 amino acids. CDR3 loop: CASSVRDEFSEQYF. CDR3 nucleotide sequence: TGTGCCAGCAGTGTGAGGGATGAATTTAGCGAGCAGTACTTC.

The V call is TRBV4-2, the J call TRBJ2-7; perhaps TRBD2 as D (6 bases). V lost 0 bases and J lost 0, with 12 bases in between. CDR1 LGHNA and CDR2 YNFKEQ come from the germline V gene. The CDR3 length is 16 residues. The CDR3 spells CASSQDPGVSSYEQYF. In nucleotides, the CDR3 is TGTGCCAGCAGCCAAGATCCGGGGGTTAGCTCCTACGAGCAGTACTTC.

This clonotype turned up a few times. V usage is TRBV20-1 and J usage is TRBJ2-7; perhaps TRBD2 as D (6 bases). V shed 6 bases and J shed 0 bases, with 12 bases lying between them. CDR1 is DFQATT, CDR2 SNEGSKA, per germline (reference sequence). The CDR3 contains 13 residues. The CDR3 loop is CSAPLAYSYEQYF. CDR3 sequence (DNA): TGCAGTGCCCCTCTAGCGTACTCCTACGAGCAGTACTTC.

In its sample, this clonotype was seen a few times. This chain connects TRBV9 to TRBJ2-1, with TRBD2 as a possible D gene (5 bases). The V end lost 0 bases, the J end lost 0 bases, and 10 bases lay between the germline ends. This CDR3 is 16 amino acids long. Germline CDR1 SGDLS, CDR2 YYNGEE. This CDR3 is CASSVDEGISYNEQFF. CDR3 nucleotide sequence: TGTGCCAGCAGCGTAGACGAGGGTATCTCCTACAATGAGCAGTTCTTC.

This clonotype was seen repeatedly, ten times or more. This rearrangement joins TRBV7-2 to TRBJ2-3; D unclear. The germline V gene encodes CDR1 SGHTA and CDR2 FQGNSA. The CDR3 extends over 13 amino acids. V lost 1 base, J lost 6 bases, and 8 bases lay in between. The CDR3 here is CASSLELGDTQYF. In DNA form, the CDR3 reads TGTGCCAGCAGCTTAGAGCTGGGGGATACGCAGTATTTT.

DNA for the CDR3: TGTGCCAGCAGCTTATTAGACGGTACCACTGAAGCTTTCTTT. The encoded protein is CASSLLDGTTEAFF. The chain uses TRBV7-9 and TRBJ1-1; D is undetermined. V was shortened by 2 bases and J by 4 bases, with 11 bases between the two germline ends. This CDR3 has 14 residues. Germline V gene data show CDR1 as SEHNR and CDR2 as FQNEAQ (reference sequence).

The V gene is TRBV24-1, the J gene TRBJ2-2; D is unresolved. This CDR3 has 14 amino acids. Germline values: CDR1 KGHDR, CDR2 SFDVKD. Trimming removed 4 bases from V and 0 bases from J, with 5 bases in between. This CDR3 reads CATSERANTGELFF. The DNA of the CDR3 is TGTGCCACCAGTGAAAGAGCGAACACCGGGGAGCTGTTTTTT.

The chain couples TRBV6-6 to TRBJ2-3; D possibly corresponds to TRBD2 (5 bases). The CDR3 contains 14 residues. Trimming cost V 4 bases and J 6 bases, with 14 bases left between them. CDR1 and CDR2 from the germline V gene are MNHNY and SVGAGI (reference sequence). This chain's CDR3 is CASSSVRSGDTQYF. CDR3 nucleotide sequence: TGTGCCAGCAGTTCCGTCCGGAGCGGCGATACGCAGTATTTT.

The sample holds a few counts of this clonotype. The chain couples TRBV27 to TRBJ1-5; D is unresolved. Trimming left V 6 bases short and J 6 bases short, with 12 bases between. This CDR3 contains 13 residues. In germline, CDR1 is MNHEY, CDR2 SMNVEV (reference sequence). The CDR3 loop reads CASSRQVRQPQHF. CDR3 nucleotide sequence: TGTGCCAGCAGCCGACAAGTACGTCAGCCCCAGCATTTT.

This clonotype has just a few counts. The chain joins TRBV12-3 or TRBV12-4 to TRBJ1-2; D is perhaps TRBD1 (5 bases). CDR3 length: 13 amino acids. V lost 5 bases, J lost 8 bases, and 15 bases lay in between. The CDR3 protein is CASSLTHGGGYTF. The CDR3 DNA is TGTGCCAGCAGTCTTACCCACGGGGGGGGCTACACCTTC.

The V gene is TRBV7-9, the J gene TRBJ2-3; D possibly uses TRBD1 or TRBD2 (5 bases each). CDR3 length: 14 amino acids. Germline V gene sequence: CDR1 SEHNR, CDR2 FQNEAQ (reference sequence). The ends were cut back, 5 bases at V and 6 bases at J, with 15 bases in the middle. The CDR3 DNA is TGTGCCAGCAGCACTAGGGGACCGCCGGATACGCAGTATTTT. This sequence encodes CASSTRGPPDTQYF.

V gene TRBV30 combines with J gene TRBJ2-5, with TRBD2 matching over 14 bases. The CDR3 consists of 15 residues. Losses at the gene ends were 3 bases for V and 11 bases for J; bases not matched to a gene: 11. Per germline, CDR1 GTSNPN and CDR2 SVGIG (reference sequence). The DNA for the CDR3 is TGTGCCTGGAGGAGGACTAGCGGGGGGTACAATGAGCAGTACTTC. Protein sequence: CAWRRTSGGYNEQYF.

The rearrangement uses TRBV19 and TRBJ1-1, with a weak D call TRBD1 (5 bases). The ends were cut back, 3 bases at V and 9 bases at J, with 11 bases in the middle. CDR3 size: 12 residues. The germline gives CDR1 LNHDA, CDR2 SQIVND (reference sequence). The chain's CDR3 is CASSMEGRKAFF. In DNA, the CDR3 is TGTGCCAGTAGTATGGAGGGGCGGAAAGCTTTCTTT.

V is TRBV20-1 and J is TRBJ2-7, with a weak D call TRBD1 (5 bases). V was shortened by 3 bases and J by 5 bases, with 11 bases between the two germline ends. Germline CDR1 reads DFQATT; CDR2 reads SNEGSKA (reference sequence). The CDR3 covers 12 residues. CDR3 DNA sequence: TGCAGTGCTAGTCCCAGGGAAAACGAGCAGTACTTC. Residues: CSASPRENEQYF.